Listed below are T cell receptor beta chains from one sample, sequenced in a study of blood T cells in healthy people across ages. TCRdb fed the 5' RACE reads into MiXCR, producing one record per CDR3 protein. The sample holds more than 600,000 distinct CDR3 sequences, more than 20% seen once. This sample was shared with a second study, whose subject was T cells of mothers and their children.

Sequencing was performed on blood. The receptors were gathered from a boy between 10 and 17 years old in good health. The CDR3 runs from the conserved cysteine through the conserved F or W. A D gene is named only where the DNA matches it firmly. The size entry is marked missing in some rows and otherwise reads once, few, many or a size class.

v_gene,j_gene,d_gene,abundance,CDR3nt,CDR3aa
TRBV5-5,TRBJ1-5,-,-,TGTGCCAGCAGCTTGGCCGACGGCGAGGTACTCCATCAGCCCCAGCATTTT,CASSLADGEVLHQPQHF
TRBV4-1,TRBJ2-2,-,few,TGCGCCAGCAGCCAAGATAAGAGAGCCTCTGGCACCGGGGAGCTGTTTTTT,CASSQDKRASGTGELFF
TRBV20-1,TRBJ2-2,-,-,TGCAGTGCTAGAGATAGCAGGGTTACCGGGGAGCTGTTTTTT,CSARDSRVTGELFF
TRBV20-1,TRBJ1-2,-,-,TGCAGTGCTAGAGATATGGCAGACTATGGCTACACCTTC,CSARDMADYGYTF
TRBV4-3,TRBJ2-7,-,many,TGCGCCAGCAGCCAAGATTGGTCCCCCACCTACGAGCAGTACTTC,CASSQDWSPTYEQYF
TRBV5-1,TRBJ2-3,-,-,TGCGCCAGCAGCTTGTTAACGGGGGCCCCAGATACGCAGTATTTT,CASSLLTGAPDTQYF
TRBV24-1,TRBJ2-5,-,-,TGTGCCACCAGTGATGGTAGTATGCCGGGGAGTTTTTCGGAGACCCAGTACTTC,CATSDGSMPGSFSETQYF
TRBV28,TRBJ2-5,-,-,TGTGCCAGCAGTGGAGGGACCAAGGGGGGACAAGAGACCCAGTACTTC,CASSGGTKGGQETQYF
TRBV28,TRBJ2-5,-,-,TGTGCCAGCAGTCCCCAGGGTACGGCCCAAGAGACCCAGTACTTC,CASSPQGTAQETQYF
TRBV7-9,TRBJ1-2,-,few,TGTGCCAGCAGCTCGCCATATTCCTATTCTAACTATGGCTACACCTTC,CASSSPYSYSNYGYTF
TRBV7-2,TRBJ2-7,TRBD2,-,TGTGCCAGCAGGTACACTAGCGGGGGGGCCTACGAGCAGTACTTC,CASRYTSGGAYEQYF
TRBV11-1,TRBJ2-7,TRBD1,-,TGTGCCAGCAGCTCCAGACCGGGACAGGGCCACGAGCAGTACTTC,CASSSRPGQGHEQYF
TRBV2,TRBJ1-4,TRBD1,-,TGTGCCAGCCACACAGGGGGCCTGGGTGAAAAACTGTTTTTT,CASHTGGLGEKLFF
TRBV12-3/TRBV12-4,TRBJ2-2,-,few,TGTGCCAGCAGTCGATTGCGGGACAGACACACCGGGGAGCTGTTTTTT,CASSRLRDRHTGELFF
TRBV6-6,TRBJ2-7,-,-,TGTGCCAGCAGTTACTCGGGGTTGGGCGAGCAGTACTTC,CASSYSGLGEQYF
TRBV4-2,TRBJ2-7,TRBD2,-,TGTGCCAGCAGCCAAGAATTCGGCGGGAGGTACGAGCAGTACTTC,CASSQEFGGRYEQYF
TRBV7-9,TRBJ2-2,TRBD2,few,TGTGCCAGCAGCTCTCTAGCGGGGGCCATCGGGGAGCTGTTTTTT,CASSSLAGAIGELFF
TRBV20-1,TRBJ1-4,-,-,TGCAGTGCTAGAGATTTAAGGGCAACTAATGAAAAACTGTTTTTT,CSARDLRATNEKLFF
TRBV20-1,TRBJ2-3,-,-,TGCAGTGCTAGAGATTATGTTCAGGCCCTGGGGGATACGCAGTATTTT,CSARDYVQALGDTQYF
TRBV20-1,TRBJ1-2,-,few,TGCAGTGCTAGCCAAGGATCTTATTATGGCTACACCTTC,CSASQGSYYGYTF
TRBV29-1,TRBJ2-1,TRBD2,-,TGCAGCGAGAGCGGGGCCTACAATGAGCAGTTCTTC,CSESGAYNEQFF
TRBV7-9,TRBJ2-7,-,-,TGTGCCAGCAGTACGCCGCTCGGGGCGAGCTCCTACGAGCAGTACTTC,CASSTPLGASSYEQYF
TRBV6-1,TRBJ2-3,-,-,TGTGCCAGCAGTGAAGAGGAGGGGTCAAATACGCAGTATTTT,CASSEEEGSNTQYF
TRBV5-1,TRBJ2-7,-,few,TGCGCCAGCACCTACTTCCATTACGAGCAGTACTTC,CASTYFHYEQYF